The clone carrying this TCR beta chain was seen just once. These data belong to a study of blood T cell repertoires in COVID-19. Study details: Material from acute and convalescent COVID-19 was sourced from the United States, Italy and Spain. PBMCs, B-cell-depleted T cells, or T cells provided the cDNA or gDNA that made up the material.

Germline V lookup: CDR1 SGHDN, CDR2 FVKESK. V lost 0 bases to trimming and J lost 0 bases; unmatched junction nucleotides: 11. This CDR3 is 19 amino acids long. In the original workflow: How many nucleated cells were present was estimated from reference gene primer amplification. The repertoire was sequenced with immunoSEQ multiplex PCR; TCRdb's copy has only in-frame clones and lacks some. The D gene and trimming were derived from the DNA, and the V and J assignments and clone size from that table. The sample has under 250,000 clones; roughly 88% are singletons. The source of this sequence is a man between 40 and 49 years old with acute or convalescent COVID-19. This chain uses TRBV14 with TRBJ2-1; 7 bases line up with TRBD2. The sequencing sample was made of peripheral blood. The CDR3 bases are TGTGCCAGCAGCCAAGATCTAGCGGTGACCTGGAGCTCCTACAATGAGCAGTTCTTC. This translates into CASSQDLAVTWSSYNEQFF. Filled out from reference TRBV14 and TRBJ2-1, the complete variable domain reads EAGVTQFPSHSVIEKGQTVTLRCDPISGHDNLYWYRRVMGKEIKFLLHFVKESKQDESGMPNNRFLAERTGGTYSTLKVQPAELEDSGVYFCASSQDLAVTWSSYNEQFFGPGTRLTVL.